The rows below give T cell receptor beta chains drawn from one sample of a study of blood T cell repertoires in COVID-19. Assay used: immunoSEQ multiplex PCR; TCRdb lists only in-frame clones, some missing. Altogether 200,000 to 250,000 clones are present, roughly 87% being singletons, with the ten largest covering less than 15%. Sequenced input: peripheral blood. The receptors come from a woman in her late teens or twenties who had recovered from COVID-19. The CDR3 runs from the conserved cysteine through the conserved F or W. A D gene is named only where the DNA matches it firmly. Clone size is not always given. Where it is, it says once, few, many or a class for expanded clones.

V gene	clone size	CDR3 length	D gene	J gene	CDR3 DNA	CDR3 protein
TRBV24-1	-	15	TRBD1	TRBJ2-7	TGTGCCACCAGTGATCCCGGGACAGGGGGCTACGAGCAGTACTTC	CATSDPGTGGYEQYF
TRBV14	-	14	-	TRBJ1-1	TGTGCCAGCAGCCCGCCAGGGCTGAACACTGAAGCTTTCTTT	CASSPPGLNTEAFF
TRBV18	once	15	-	TRBJ1-2	TGTGCCAGCTCACCGGACCGCGAAGGGGCGCGGGGCTACACCTTC	CASSPDREGARGYTF
TRBV25-1	-	14	-	TRBJ1-2	TGTGCCAGCAGGGACACAGGGAGGGGATATGGCTACACCTTC	CASRDTGRGYGYTF
TRBV18	-	16	-	TRBJ2-3	TGTGCCAGCTCACCACCAGGGGATTATTGGGCAGATACGCAGTATTTT	CASSPPGDYWADTQYF
TRBV2	-	16	TRBD2	TRBJ2-3	TGTGCCAGCAGTGAAGCTTACGGGGGGAGCACAGATACGCAGTATTTT	CASSEAYGGSTDTQYF
TRBV6-5	-	15	TRBD1	TRBJ2-7	TGTGCCAGCAGAGACCCCGGACAGGGGGCAAGGGAGCAGTACTTC	CASRDPGQGAREQYF
TRBV7-9	-	16	TRBD1	TRBJ1-3	TGTGCCAGCAGCTCCGACCCGACAGGGTCGGGAAACACCATATATTTT	CASSSDPTGSGNTIYF
TRBV6-5	-	14	-	TRBJ1-5	TGTGCCAGCAGCTTCACAGGGCCCAATCAGCCCCAGCATTTT	CASSFTGPNQPQHF
TRBV19	-	8	-	TRBJ2-7	TGTGCCAGTCGGGAGCAGTACTTC	CASREQYF
TRBV5-8	-	14	-	TRBJ2-7	TGTGCCAGCAGCTTAGGAGGAAACCCCTACGAGCAGTACTTC	CASSLGGNPYEQYF
TRBV9	-	13	-	TRBJ2-1	TGTGCCAGCAGCGTAGATGCGACTAACAAGCAGTTCTTC	CASSVDATNKQFF
TRBV19	-	13	-	TRBJ2-5	TGTGCCAGTAGTATCTCGGTGGTTGAGACCCAGTACTTC	CASSISVVETQYF
TRBV5-1	-	15	TRBD2	TRBJ2-7	TGCGCCAGCAGCTTGGGACTAGCGGGAACCTACGAGCAGTACTTC	CASSLGLAGTYEQYF
TRBV14	-	14	TRBD2	TRBJ2-1	TGTGCCAGCAGACTAGCGGGAGTGGTTAATGAGCAGTTCTTC	CASRLAGVVNEQFF
TRBV4-2	-	17	-	TRBJ2-4	TGTGCCAGCAGCCAATCCTCAAGCGGATCAGCCAAAAACATTCAGTACTTC	CASSQSSSGSAKNIQYF
TRBV2	-	13	-	TRBJ2-7	TGTGCCAGCAGTCAAGGACAGCCTGGGAAGCAGTACTTC	CASSQGQPGKQYF
TRBV15	-	15	-	TRBJ1-2	TGTGCCACCAGCAGAGTAAGGGGGGGCGGCTATGGCTACACCTTC	CATSRVRGGGYGYTF
TRBV4-2	-	16	-	TRBJ1-5	TGTGCCAGCAGCCAAGAGAGTGCTAATAGCAATCAGCCCCAGCATTTT	CASSQESANSNQPQHF
TRBV3-1/TRBV3-2	-	18	-	TRBJ2-5	TGTGCCAGCAGCCCACTCCACCCCCCGACACCTCCCCAGGAGACCCAGTACTTC	CASSPLHPPTPPQETQYF
TRBV7-2	-	14	-	TRBJ1-2	TGTGCCAGCAGTCCCCACGGGATAAACTATGGCTACACCTTC	CASSPHGINYGYTF
TRBV25-1	-	18	TRBD2	TRBJ2-1	TGTGCCAGCAGTGAACCGTCTGGTAGCGGGAGACCTTACAATGAGCAGTTCTTC	CASSEPSGSGRPYNEQFF
TRBV19	-	14	-	TRBJ2-2	TGTGCCAGTAGTATTGGGCTTAACACCGGGGAGCTGTTTTTT	CASSIGLNTGELFF
TRBV5-1	once	16	TRBD2	TRBJ2-6	TGCGCCAGCAGCTTGGTAGCGGGAAGTGGGGCCAACGTCCTGACTTTC	CASSLVAGSGANVLTF
TRBV7-8	-	14	TRBD1	TRBJ2-2	TGTGCCAGCAGCTCCCGGACAGGGTTCGGGGAGCTGTTTTTT	CASSSRTGFGELFF
TRBV18	-	14	TRBD1	TRBJ2-1	TGTGCCAGCTCGCCGGGACAGGGCTCGAGTGAGCAGTTCTTC	CASSPGQGSSEQFF
TRBV6-5	-	16	TRBD1	TRBJ2-3	TGTGCCAGCAGTTACCGACAGGGTATGAGCACAGATACGCAGTATTTT	CASSYRQGMSTDTQYF
TRBV6-1	-	16	TRBD2	TRBJ2-3	TGTGCCAGCAGTGCCCCGGGACTAGCGGGAGCAGATACGCAGTATTTT	CASSAPGLAGADTQYF
TRBV7-3	-	13	-	TRBJ2-5	TGTGCCAGCAGGGACGGGATCCAAGAGACCCAGTACTTC	CASRDGIQETQYF
TRBV4-1	-	14	-	TRBJ2-7	TGCGCCAGCAGCGGCCACAGGGTCCCCTACGAGCAGTACTTC	CASSGHRVPYEQYF
TRBV19	-	14	-	TRBJ1-3	TGTGCCAGTAGTATCGTCGGGAACGGAAACACCATATATTTT	CASSIVGNGNTIYF
TRBV14	-	15	TRBD1	TRBJ2-3	TGTGCCAGCAGCTCCTCGGGACAGCCCACAGATACGCAGTATTTT	CASSSSGQPTDTQYF
TRBV4-3	-	18	-	TRBJ2-1	TGCGCCAGCAGCCAAGACCCCTCGGCAGGGGGGTCCTACAATGAGCAGTTCTTC	CASSQDPSAGGSYNEQFF
TRBV4-3	once	17	-	TRBJ2-1	TGCGCCAGCAGCCAAGATCACCCAGCGGCTTCCTACAATGAGCAGTTCTTC	CASSQDHPAASYNEQFF
TRBV7-6	few	16	TRBD2	TRBJ2-2	TGTGCCAGCAGCTTGGGGACTAGCGGGGTCACCGGGGAGCTGTTTTTT	CASSLGTSGVTGELFF
TRBV2	-	17	TRBD1	TRBJ1-6	TGTGCCAGCAGCACTTCAATGGGGACAGGCCCAAATTCACCCCTCCACTTT	CASSTSMGTGPNSPLHF
TRBV27	-	13	-	TRBJ1-1	TGTGCCAGCAGTCTAGGGGCGAGGACTGAAGCTTTCTTT	CASSLGARTEAFF
TRBV7-2	-	13	-	TRBJ1-1	TGTGCCGGACGGGACACCCCGAACACTGAAGCTTTCTTT	CAGRDTPNTEAFF
TRBV6-5	-	14	TRBD1	TRBJ1-2	TGTGCCAGCAGGATCATAACAGGGGGTCTTATTTACACCTTC	CASRIITGGLIYTF
TRBV7-6	-	14	TRBD2	TRBJ2-1	TGTGCCAGCAGCCCCCGAGCGGGGATCAATGAGCAGTTCTTC	CASSPRAGINEQFF